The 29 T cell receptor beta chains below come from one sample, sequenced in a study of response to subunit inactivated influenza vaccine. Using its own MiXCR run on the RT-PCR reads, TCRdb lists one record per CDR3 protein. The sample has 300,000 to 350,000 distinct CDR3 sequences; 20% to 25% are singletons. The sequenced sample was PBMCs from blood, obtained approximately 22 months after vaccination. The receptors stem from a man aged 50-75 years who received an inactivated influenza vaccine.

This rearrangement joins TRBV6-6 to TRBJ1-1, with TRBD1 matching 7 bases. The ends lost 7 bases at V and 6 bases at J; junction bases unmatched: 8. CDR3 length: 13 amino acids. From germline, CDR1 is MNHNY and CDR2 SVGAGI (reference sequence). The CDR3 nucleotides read TGTGCCAGCACCATCACAGGGGCCGCTGAAGCTTTCTTT. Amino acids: CASTITGAAEAFF.

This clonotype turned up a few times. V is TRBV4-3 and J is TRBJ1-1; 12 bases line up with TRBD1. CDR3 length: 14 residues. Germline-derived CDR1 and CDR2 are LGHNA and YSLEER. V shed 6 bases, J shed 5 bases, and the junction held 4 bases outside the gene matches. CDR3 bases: TGCGCCAGCAGTCGGGACAGGGGGCGGACTGAAGCTTTCTTT. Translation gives CASSRDRGRTEAFF.

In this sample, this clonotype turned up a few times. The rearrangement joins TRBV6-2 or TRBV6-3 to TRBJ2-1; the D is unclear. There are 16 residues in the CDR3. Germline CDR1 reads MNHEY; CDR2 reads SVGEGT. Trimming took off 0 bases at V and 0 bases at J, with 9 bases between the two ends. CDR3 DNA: TGTGCCAGCAGTTACTCACGGCAGGTCTCCTACAATGAGCAGTTCTTC. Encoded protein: CASSYSRQVSYNEQFF.

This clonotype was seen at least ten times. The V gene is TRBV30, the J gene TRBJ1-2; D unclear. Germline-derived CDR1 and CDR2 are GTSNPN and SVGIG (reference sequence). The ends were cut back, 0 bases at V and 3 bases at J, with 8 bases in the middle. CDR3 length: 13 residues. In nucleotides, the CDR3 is TGTGCCTGGAGTGTACAACAGCACTATGGCTACACCTTC. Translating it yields CAWSVQQHYGYTF.

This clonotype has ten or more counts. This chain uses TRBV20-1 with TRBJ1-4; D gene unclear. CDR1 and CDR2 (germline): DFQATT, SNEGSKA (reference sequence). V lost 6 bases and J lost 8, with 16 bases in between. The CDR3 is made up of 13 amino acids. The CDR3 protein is CSAENREEEKLFF. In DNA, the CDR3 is TGCAGTGCCGAAAATAGGGAGGAAGAAAAACTGTTTTTT.

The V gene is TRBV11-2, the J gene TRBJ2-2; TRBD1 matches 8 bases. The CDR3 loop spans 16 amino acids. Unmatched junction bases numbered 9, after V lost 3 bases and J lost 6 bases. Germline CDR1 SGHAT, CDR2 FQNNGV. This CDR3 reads CASSLTGVEYSGELFF. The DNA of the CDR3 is TGTGCCAGCAGCTTGACAGGGGTAGAGTATTCCGGGGAGCTGTTTTTT.

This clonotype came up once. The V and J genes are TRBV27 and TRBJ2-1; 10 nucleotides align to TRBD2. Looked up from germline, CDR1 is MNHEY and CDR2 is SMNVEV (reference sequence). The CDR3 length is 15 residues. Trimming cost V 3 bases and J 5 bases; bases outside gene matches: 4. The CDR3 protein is CASSFFSGGNNEQFF. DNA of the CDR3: TGTGCCAGCAGTTTTTTTAGCGGGGGGAACAATGAGCAGTTCTTC.

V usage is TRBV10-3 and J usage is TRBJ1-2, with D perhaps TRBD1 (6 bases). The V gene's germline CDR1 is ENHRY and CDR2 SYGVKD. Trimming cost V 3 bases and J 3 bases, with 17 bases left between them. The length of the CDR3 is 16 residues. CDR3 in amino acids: CAISDANRGLYYGYTF. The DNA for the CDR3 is TGTGCCATCAGTGATGCCAATCGGGGGCTGTACTATGGCTACACCTTC.

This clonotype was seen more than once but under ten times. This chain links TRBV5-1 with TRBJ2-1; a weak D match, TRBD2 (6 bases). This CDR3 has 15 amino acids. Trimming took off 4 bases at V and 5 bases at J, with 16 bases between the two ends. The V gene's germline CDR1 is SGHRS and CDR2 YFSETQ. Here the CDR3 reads CASSPQAGLNNEQFF. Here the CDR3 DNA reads TGCGCCAGCAGCCCCCAAGCTGGACTAAACAATGAGCAGTTCTTC.

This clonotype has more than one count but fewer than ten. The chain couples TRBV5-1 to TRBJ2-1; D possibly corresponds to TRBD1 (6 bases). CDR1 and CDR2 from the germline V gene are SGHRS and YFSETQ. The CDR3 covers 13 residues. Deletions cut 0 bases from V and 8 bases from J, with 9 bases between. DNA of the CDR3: TGCGCCAGCAGCTTGGTGTCAGGGGATGAGCAGTTCTTC. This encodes CASSLVSGDEQFF.

CDR3 loop: CASSPLRGVQETQYF. CDR3 coding DNA: TGTGCCAGCAGCCCCCTTCGAGGGGTCCAAGAGACCCAGTACTTC. The rearrangement links TRBV27 to TRBJ2-5; the D call may be TRBD1 or TRBD2 (5 bases each). The CDR3 sequence is 15 residues long. The V gene lost 6 bases and the J gene lost 1 base, with 15 bases spanning the gap. Germline loops: CDR1 MNHEY, CDR2 SMNVEV (reference sequence).

The CDR3 reads CAISEYTLLGAEQYF. The CDR3 DNA sequence: TGTGCCATCAGTGAGTACACCCTACTCGGGGCCGAGCAGTACTTC. The V and J genes are TRBV10-3 and TRBJ2-7; D is perhaps TRBD1 or TRBD2 (5 bases each). From germline, CDR1 is ENHRY and CDR2 SYGVKD. The CDR3 is 15 amino acids. Trimming shortened V by 1 base and J by 6 bases, and 16 bases separated the two germline ends.

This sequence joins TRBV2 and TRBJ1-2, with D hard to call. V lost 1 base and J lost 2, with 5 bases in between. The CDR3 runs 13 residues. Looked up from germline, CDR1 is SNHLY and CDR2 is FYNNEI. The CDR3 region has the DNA TGTGCCAGCAGTGAAGTCGGGAACTATGGCTACACCTTC. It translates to CASSEVGNYGYTF.

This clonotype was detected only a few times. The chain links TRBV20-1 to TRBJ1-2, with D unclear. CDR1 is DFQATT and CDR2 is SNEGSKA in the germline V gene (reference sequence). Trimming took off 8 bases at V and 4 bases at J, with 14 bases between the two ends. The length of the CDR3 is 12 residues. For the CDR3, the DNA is TGCAGTCGGATAGATCTAGGCTATGGCTACACCTTC. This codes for CSRIDLGYGYTF.

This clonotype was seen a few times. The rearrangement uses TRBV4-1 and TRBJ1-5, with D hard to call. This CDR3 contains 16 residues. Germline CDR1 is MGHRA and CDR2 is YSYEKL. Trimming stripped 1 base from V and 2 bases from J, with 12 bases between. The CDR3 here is CASSQGPRLRNQPQHF. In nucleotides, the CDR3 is TGCGCCAGCAGCCAAGGCCCAAGGCTGCGCAATCAGCCCCAGCATTTT.

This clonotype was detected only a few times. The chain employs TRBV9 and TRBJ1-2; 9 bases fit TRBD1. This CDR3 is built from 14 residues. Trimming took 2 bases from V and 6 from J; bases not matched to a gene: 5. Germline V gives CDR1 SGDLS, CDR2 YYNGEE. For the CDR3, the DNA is TGTGCCAGCAGCGTGGGCTGGGACAGGGATGGCTACACCTTC. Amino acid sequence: CASSVGWDRDGYTF.

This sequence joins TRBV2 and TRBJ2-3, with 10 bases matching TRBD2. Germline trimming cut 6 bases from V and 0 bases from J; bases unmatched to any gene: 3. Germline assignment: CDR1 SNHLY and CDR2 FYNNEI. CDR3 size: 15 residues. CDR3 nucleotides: TGTGCCAGCAGAGAGCGGGGGGGGAGCACAGATACGCAGTATTTT. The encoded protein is CASRERGGSTDTQYF. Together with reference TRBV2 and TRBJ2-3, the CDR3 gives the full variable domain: EPEVTQTPSHQVTQMGQEVILRCVPISNHLYFYWYRQILGQKVEFLVSFYNNEISEKSEIFDDQFSVERPDGSNFTLKIRSTKLEDSAMYFCASRERGGSTDTQYFGPGTRLTVL.

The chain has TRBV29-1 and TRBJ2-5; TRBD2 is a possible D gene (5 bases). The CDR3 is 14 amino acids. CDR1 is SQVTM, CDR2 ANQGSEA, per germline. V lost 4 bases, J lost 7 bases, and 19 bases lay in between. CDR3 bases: TGCAGCGTTGCCCTAGTCCCGTTAGGAGGGACCCAGTACTTC. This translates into CSVALVPLGGTQYF. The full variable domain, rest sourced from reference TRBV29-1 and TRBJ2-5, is SAVISQKPSRDICQRGTSLTIQCQVDSQVTMMFWYRQQPGQSLTLIATANQGSEATYESGFVIDKFPISRPNLTFSTLTVSNMSPEDSSIYLCSVALVPLGGTQYFGPGTRLLVL.

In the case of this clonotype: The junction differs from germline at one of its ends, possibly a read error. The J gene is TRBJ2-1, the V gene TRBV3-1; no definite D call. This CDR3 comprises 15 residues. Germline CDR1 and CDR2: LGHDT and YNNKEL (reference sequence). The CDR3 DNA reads TGCGCCAGCAGCCAAGATCCTAGCTCCTACAATGAGCAGTTCTTC. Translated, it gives CASSQDPSSYNEQFF.

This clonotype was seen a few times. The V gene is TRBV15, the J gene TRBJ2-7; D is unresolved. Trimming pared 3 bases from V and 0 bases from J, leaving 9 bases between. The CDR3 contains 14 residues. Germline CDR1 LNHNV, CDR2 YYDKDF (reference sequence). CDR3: CATSRIEYSYEQYF. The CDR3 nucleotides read TGTGCCACCAGCAGGATCGAGTACTCCTACGAGCAGTACTTC.

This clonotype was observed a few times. The CDR3 DNA follows: TGTGCCACCAGCAGATTGGGCAACATGAACACTGAAGCTTTCTTT. This encodes CATSRLGNMNTEAFF. V and J are TRBV15 and TRBJ1-1; no firm D call. The CDR3 runs to 15 residues. Germline assignment: CDR1 LNHNV and CDR2 YYDKDF (reference sequence). V dropped 2 bases and J dropped 0 bases, with 10 bases sitting between them.

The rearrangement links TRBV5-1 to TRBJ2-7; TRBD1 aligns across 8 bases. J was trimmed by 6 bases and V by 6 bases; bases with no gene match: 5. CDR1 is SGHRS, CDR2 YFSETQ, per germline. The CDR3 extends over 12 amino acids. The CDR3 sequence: CASTPGGGEQYF. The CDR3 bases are TGCGCCAGCACCCCAGGGGGCGGCGAGCAGTACTTC.

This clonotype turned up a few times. The CDR3 coding sequence is TGTGCCAGCAGTTACGTCGGACGTGAGCAGTACTTC. As protein: CASSYVGREQYF. This chain connects TRBV6-5 to TRBJ2-7; D is unclear. Germline V CDR1 and CDR2: MNHEY, SVGAGI. Trimming removed 2 bases at V and 7 bases at J, with 9 bases between. The CDR3 contains 12 residues.

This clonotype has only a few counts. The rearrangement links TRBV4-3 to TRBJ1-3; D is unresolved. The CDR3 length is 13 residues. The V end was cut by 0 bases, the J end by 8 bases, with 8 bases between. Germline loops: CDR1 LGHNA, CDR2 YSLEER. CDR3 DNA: TGCGCCAGCAGCCAAGATCCCGGCTACACCATATATTTT. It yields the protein CASSQDPGYTIYF.

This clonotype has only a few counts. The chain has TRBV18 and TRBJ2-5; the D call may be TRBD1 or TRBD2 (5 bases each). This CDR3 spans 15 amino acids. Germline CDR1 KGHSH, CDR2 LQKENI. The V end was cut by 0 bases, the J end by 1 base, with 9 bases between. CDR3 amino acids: CASSPPGTGQETQYF. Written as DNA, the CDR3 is TGTGCCAGCTCACCACCGGGGACGGGCCAAGAGACCCAGTACTTC.

The CDR3 here is CASSTHRQAKNIQYF. CDR3 DNA sequence: TGTGCCAGCAGTACCCACAGACAGGCCAAAAACATTCAGTACTTC. The chain links TRBV28 to TRBJ2-4, with a possible D match to TRBD1 (5 bases). Germline-derived CDR1 and CDR2 are MDHEN and SYDVKM. V lost 5 bases and J lost 1, with 12 bases in between. The CDR3 length is 15 residues.

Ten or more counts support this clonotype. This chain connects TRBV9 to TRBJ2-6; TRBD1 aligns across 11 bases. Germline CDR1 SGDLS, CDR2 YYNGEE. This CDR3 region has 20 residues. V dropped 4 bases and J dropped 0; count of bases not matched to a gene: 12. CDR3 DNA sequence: TGTGCCAGCAGCCGACCAGGACAGGGGGCTTCCATCTCTGGGGCCAACGTCCTGACTTTC. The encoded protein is CASSRPGQGASISGANVLTF.

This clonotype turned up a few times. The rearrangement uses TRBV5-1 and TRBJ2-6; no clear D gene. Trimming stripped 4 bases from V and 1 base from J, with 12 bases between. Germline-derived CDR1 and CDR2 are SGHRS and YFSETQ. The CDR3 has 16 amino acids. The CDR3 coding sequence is TGCGCCAGCAGCCCATTGTCTGGTTCTGGGGCCAACGTCCTGACTTTC. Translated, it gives CASSPLSGSGANVLTF.

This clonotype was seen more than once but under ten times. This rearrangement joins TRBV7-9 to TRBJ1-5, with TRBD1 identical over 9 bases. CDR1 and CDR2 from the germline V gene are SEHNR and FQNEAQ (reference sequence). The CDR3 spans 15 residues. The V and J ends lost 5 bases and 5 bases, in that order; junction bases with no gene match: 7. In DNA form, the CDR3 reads TGTGCCAGCAGCCTATCAGGGACAGGGTATCAGCCCCAGCATTTT. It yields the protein CASSLSGTGYQPQHF.